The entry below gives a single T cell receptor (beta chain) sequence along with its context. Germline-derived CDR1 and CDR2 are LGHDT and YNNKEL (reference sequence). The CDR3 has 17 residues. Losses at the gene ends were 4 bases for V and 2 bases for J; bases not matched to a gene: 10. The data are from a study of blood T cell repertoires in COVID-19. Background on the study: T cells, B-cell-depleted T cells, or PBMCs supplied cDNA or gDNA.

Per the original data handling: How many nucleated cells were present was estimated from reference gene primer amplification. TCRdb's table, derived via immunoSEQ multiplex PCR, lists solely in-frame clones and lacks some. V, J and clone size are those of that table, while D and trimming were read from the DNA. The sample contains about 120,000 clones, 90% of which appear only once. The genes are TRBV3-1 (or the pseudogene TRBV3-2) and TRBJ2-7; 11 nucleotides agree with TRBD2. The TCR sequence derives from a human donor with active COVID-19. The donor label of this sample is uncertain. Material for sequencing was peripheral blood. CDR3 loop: CASSLLAGGHKAYEQYF. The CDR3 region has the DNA TGTGCCAGCAGCCTGCTAGCGGGGGGCCATAAGGCCTACGAGCAGTACTTC.